This T cell receptor beta chain was sequenced in a study of shared clonotypes between healthy human individuals. TCRdb keeps only in-frame clones here, not all; method: immunoSEQ multiplex PCR. This table holds roughly 700,000 clones, less than 95% found once. CDR3 length equals 16 residues. V lost 5 bases, J lost 5 bases, and 6 bases stayed unmatched. Germline V CDR1 and CDR2: SGHVS, FNYEAQ. The specimen was memory CD8+ T cells from PBMCs. Subset described: CD45RO+ cells pooled with CCR7-negative TemRA cells. This sequence was found in a man aged 18 to 29 in good health. Some clones in this sample may be carry-over from other donors' samples. V usage is TRBV7-6 and J usage is TRBJ2-3; 14 bases line up with TRBD2. The CDR3 spells CASSRLAGGPRDTQYF. As DNA, the CDR3 is TGTGCCAGCAGCAGACTAGCGGGAGGGCCAAGAGATACGCAGTATTTT.